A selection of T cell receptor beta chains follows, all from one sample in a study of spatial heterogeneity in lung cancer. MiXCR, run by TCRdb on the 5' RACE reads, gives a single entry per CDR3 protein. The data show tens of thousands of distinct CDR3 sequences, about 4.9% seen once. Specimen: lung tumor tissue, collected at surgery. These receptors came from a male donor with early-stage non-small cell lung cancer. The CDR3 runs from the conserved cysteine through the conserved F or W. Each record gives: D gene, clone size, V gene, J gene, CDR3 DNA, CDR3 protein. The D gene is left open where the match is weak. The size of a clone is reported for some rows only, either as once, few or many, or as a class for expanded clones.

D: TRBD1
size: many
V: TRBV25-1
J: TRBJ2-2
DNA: TGTGCCACCAAACCCGACAGGGGACTCACCGGGGAGCTGTTTTTT
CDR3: CATKPDRGLTGELFF

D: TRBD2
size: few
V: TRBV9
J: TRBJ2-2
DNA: TGTGCCAGCAGCGTAGCGGGAGGCACCGGGGAGCTGTTTTTT
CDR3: CASSVAGGTGELFF

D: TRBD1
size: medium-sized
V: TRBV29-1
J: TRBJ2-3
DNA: TGCAGCGTTAGGACAGGATACACAGATACGCAGTATTTT
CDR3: CSVRTGYTDTQYF

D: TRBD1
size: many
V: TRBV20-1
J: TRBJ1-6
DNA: TGCAGTGCCCAGCGGACAGGCCATAATTCACCCCTCCACTTT
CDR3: CSAQRTGHNSPLHF

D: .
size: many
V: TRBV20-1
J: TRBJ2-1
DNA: TGCAGTGAGGTCAGAACGGTGCGGGAGCAGTTCTTC
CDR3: CSEVRTVREQFF

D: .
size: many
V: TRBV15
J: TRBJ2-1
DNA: TGTGCCACCAGCAGAGATTTATTCAGGACTAACAATGAGCAGTTCTTC
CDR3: CATSRDLFRTNNEQFF

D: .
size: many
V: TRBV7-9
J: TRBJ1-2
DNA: TGTGCCAGCAGCCTCGATTTTCTTGCCTATGGCTACACCTTC
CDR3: CASSLDFLAYGYTF

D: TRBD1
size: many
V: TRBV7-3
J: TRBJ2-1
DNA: TGTGCCAGCAGCTCAAACCTGGGACAGCTTAATGAGCAGTTCTTC
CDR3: CASSSNLGQLNEQFF

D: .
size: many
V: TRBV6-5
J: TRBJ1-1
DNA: TGTGCCAGCAGTTACGTACAGAAGAACACTGAAGCTTTCTTT
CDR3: CASSYVQKNTEAFF

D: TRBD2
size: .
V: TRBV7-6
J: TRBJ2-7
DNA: TGTGCCAGCAGCTACCTTAGCGGGAAGTCCTACGAGCAGTACTTC
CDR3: CASSYLSGKSYEQYF

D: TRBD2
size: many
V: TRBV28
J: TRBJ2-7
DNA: TGTGCCAGCAGTTTAGCCCCCTCGACTAGCGTGGGCTACGAGCAGTACTTC
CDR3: CASSLAPSTSVGYEQYF

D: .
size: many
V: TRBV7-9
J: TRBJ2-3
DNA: TGTGCCAGCAGCCCGGGGTTCGATACGCAGTATTTT
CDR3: CASSPGFDTQYF

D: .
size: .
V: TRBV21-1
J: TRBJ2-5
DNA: TGTGCCAGCAGCCACAGAATCCAAGAGACCCAGTACTTC
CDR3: CASSHRIQETQYF

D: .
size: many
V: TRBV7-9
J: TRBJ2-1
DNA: TGTGCCAGCAGGGTAGGGTTGAATGAGCAGTTCTTC
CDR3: CASRVGLNEQFF

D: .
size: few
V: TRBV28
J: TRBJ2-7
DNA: TGTGCCAGCAGTTTGGAGTCCTACAGCGAGCAGTACTTC
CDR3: CASSLESYSEQYF

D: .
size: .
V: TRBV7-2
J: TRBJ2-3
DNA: TGTGCCAGCAGCCCTGTGGGGAGCACAGATACGCAGTATTTT
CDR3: CASSPVGSTDTQYF

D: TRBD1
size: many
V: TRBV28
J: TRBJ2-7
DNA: TGTGCCAGCACCTGGACAGGGAATTACGAGCAGTACTTC
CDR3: CASTWTGNYEQYF

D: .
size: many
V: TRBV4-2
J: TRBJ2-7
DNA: TGTGCCAGCAGCCAAGAGGCTAGCGCGCTCCGGTGGGAGCAGTACTTC
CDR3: CASSQEASALRWEQYF

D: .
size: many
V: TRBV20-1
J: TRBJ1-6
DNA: TGCAGTGCTAGAGATCAAGGCGGGCCTGCACCCCTCCACTTT
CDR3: CSARDQGGPAPLHF

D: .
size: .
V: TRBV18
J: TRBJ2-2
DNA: TGTGCCAGCTCTCTCCTCCTCTCGGACTTGAACACCGGGGAGCTGTTTTTT
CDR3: CASSLLLSDLNTGELFF

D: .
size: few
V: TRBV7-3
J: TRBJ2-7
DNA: TGTGCCAGCAGCCGGGACTCCCGAGCTGAGCAGTACTTC
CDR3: CASSRDSRAEQYF

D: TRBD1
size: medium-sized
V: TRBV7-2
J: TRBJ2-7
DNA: TGTGCCAGCAGCACATCGGACAGGGTGGAGGAGCAGTACTTC
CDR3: CASSTSDRVEEQYF

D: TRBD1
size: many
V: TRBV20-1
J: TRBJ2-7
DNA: TGCAGTGCTGACAGGGGGCGTCTCTACGAGCAGTACTTC
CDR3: CSADRGRLYEQYF

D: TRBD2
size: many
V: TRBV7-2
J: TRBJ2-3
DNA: TGTGCCAGCAGCAAAGGGAGGGGTGTAGATACGCAGTATTTT
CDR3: CASSKGRGVDTQYF

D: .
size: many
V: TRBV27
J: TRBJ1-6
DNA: TGTGCCAGCAGTTTAGAGGCGGGGTTGCCCCTCCACTTT
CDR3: CASSLEAGLPLHF

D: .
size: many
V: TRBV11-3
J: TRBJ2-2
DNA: TGTGCCAGCAGAGGGATCACCGGGGAGCTGTTTTTT
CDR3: CASRGITGELFF

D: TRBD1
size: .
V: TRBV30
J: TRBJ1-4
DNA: TGTGCCTGGAGTGATAGGGGGCGAGGTGAAAAACTGTTTTTT
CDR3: CAWSDRGRGEKLFF

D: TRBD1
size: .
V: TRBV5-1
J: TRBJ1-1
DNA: TGCGCCAGCAGCTTGACTACAGGGGCGGGGACTGAAGCTTTCTTT
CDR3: CASSLTTGAGTEAFF

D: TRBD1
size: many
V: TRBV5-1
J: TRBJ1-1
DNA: TGCGCCAGCAGGGGGGACAGGGCGACTGAAGCTTTCTTT
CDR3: CASRGDRATEAFF

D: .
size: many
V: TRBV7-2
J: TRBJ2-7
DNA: TGTGCCAGCAGCTTAGCGTTATCCTACGAGCAGTACTTC
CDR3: CASSLALSYEQYF

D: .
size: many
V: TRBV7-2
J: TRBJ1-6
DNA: TGTGCCACCGCGGGAATCCATAATTCACCCCTCCACTTT
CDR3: CATAGIHNSPLHF

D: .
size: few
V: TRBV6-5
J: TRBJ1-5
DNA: TGTGCCAGCAGTTACTCAGCCAGGATTAGCAATCAGCCCCAGCATTTT
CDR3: CASSYSARISNQPQHF

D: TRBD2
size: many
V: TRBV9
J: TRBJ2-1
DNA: TGTGCCAGCAGCCCGAGACGTGCGGGACTAGCGGGTTTCAATGAGCAGTTCTTC
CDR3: CASSPRRAGLAGFNEQFF

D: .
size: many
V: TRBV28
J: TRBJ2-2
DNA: TGTGCCAGCAGTTTGGTTGATCCAGCGGCCGGGGAGCTGTTTTTT
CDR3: CASSLVDPAAGELFF

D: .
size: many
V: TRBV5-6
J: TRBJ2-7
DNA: TGTGCCAGCAGCTCCCGAATATTGGGACTCCACTACGAGCAGTACTTC
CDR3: CASSSRILGLHYEQYF

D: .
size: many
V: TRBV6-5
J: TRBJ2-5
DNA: TGTGCCAGCAGTTACGACCCACCATTGTACCAAGAGACCCAGTACTTC
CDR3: CASSYDPPLYQETQYF

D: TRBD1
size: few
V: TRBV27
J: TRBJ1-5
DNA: TGTGCCAGTGGGGACAGCTATAGCAATCAGCCCCAGCATTTT
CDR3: CASGDSYSNQPQHF

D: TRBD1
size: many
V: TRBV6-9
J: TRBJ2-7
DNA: TGTGCCAGCAGTCGGACAGGGGTGGGGCCCTACGAGCAGTACTTC
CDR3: CASSRTGVGPYEQYF

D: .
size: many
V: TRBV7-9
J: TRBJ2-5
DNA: TGTGCCAGCAGCTCGCGGGAAGGGGGCAGAGAGACCCAGTACTTC
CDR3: CASSSREGGRETQYF

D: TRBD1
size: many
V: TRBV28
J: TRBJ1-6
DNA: TGTGCCAGCAGTGCTGGACAGGCCCTCTTCCCCCTCCACTTT
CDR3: CASSAGQALFPLHF

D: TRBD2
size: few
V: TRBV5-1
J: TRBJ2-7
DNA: TGCGCCAGCAGCAAGGGACTAGCGGGAGGCGAGCAGTACTTC
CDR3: CASSKGLAGGEQYF

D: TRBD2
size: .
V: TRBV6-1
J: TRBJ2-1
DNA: TGTGCCAGCAGTGATACTAGCGCGTTTTATAATGAGCAGTTCTTC
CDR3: CASSDTSAFYNEQFF

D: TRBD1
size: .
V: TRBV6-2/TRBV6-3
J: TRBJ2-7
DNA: TGTGCCAGCAGTCCCCCCCGGGACAGGGGGAAGGCGCAGTACTTC
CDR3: CASSPPRDRGKAQYF

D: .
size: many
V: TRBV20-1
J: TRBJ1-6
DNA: TGCAGTGCTAGTGGCAGGGGCTATAATTCACCCCTCCACTTT
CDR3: CSASGRGYNSPLHF

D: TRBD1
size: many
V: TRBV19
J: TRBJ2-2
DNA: TGTGCCAGTACCACTGACAGGGTGGGCACCGGGGAGCTGTTTTTT
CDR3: CASTTDRVGTGELFF